What follows are 30 T cell receptor beta chains derived from one specimen sequenced in a study of cytomegalovirus exposure and HLA in healthy donors. Primers for the PCR totalled 60 Vbeta and 13 Jbeta. Generated by immunoSEQ multiplex PCR, the TCRdb table keeps only in-frame clones and is missing some. The sample lists about 160,000 clones, 60% to 80% occurring once. The source material was PBMCs. The receptors shown here come from a woman aged 50 to 65 in good health and CMV-seropositive.

V and J are TRBV6-1 and TRBJ1-2, with a weak D call TRBD1 (6 bases). V gave up 8 bases and J gave up 4 bases, with 14 bases separating them. Per germline, CDR1 MNHNS and CDR2 SASEGT. The length of the CDR3 is 13 residues. The DNA for the CDR3 is TGTGCCAGCGTCTTCTCGGACAGCTATGGCTACACCTTC. Its translation: CASVFSDSYGYTF.

This sequence joins TRBV6-5 and TRBJ2-5, with 8 nucleotides matching TRBD1. The germline CDR1 and CDR2 sequences are MNHEY and SVGAGI. The CDR3 is 15 amino acids. V gave up 5 bases and J gave up 3 bases; unmatched junction bases: 8. CDR3 amino acids: CASSPDRVVEETQYF. DNA for the CDR3: TGTGCCAGCAGTCCGGACAGGGTGGTGGAAGAGACCCAGTACTTC.

The genes are TRBV2 and TRBJ1-5, with a weak D call TRBD1 (5 bases). The V and J ends lost 6 bases and 6 bases respectively, with 15 bases between them. The CDR3 runs 14 residues. Germline V gene sequence: CDR1 SNHLY, CDR2 FYNNEI. The CDR3 loop reads CASRVGSGFQPQHF. Here the CDR3 DNA reads TGTGCCAGCAGGGTTGGTTCAGGGTTTCAGCCCCAGCATTTT. Full variable domain (rest looked up from reference TRBV2 and TRBJ1-5): EPEVTQTPSHQVTQMGQEVILRCVPISNHLYFYWYRQILGQKVEFLVSFYNNEISEKSEIFDDQFSVERPDGSNFTLKIRSTKLEDSAMYFCASRVGSGFQPQHFGDGTRLSIL.

The V call is TRBV19, the J call TRBJ1-1, with 9 positions matching TRBD1. The CDR3 contains 17 residues. After removal of 4 bases from V and 0 bases from J, the junction contained 9 bases not matched to a gene. Germline V gene data show CDR1 as LNHDA and CDR2 as SQIVND (reference sequence). Written as DNA, the CDR3 is TGTGCCAGTAGTACCAACGGACAGGGGACCCTGAACACTGAAGCTTTCTTT. This sequence encodes CASSTNGQGTLNTEAFF. Drawing the rest from reference TRBV19 and TRBJ1-1, the complete variable domain is DGGITQSPKYLFRKEGQNVTLSCEQNLNHDAMYWYRQDPGQGLRLIYYSQIVNDFQKGDIAEGYSVSREKKESFPLTVTSAQKNPTAFYLCASSTNGQGTLNTEAFFGQGTRLTVV.

A few counts support this clone. The chain has TRBV7-2 and TRBJ1-1; perhaps TRBD1 as D (5 bases). Germline V gene data show CDR1 as SGHTA and CDR2 as FQGNSA. The CDR3 loop spans 13 amino acids. V was clipped by 6 bases and J by 0 bases, with 8 bases between them. CDR3 DNA sequence: TGTGCCAGCAGACTGACAGTGAACACTGAAGCTTTCTTT. It translates to CASRLTVNTEAFF. Complete variable domain (other parts from reference TRBV7-2 and TRBJ1-1): GAGVSQSPSNKVTEKGKDVELRCDPISGHTALYWYRQSLGQGLEFLIYFQGNSAPDKSGLPSDRFSAERTGGSVSTLTIQRTQQEDSAVYLCASRLTVNTEAFFGQGTRLTVV.

V is TRBV29-1 and J is TRBJ1-1, with 9 bases that match TRBD1. This CDR3 is 14 amino acids long. Germline CDR1 and CDR2: SQVTM and ANQGSEA. Germline trimming cut 6 bases from V and 1 base from J; bases unmatched to any gene: 6. In DNA form, the CDR3 reads TGCAGCGTGACCACAGGGGGCCGGAACACTGAAGCTTTCTTT. Its translation is CSVTTGGRNTEAFF.

The chain links TRBV7-8 to TRBJ2-1, with D unclear. The CDR3 has 13 amino acids. The germline V and J ends were trimmed by 1 base and 5 bases, with 6 bases remaining between them. The germline CDR1 and CDR2 sequences are SGHVS and FQNEAQ. The CDR3 DNA reads as TGTGCCAGCAGCTTAGGCACTAACAATGAGCAGTTCTTC. Residues: CASSLGTNNEQFF.

The chain employs TRBV19 and TRBJ1-4, with D hard to call. CDR1 is LNHDA and CDR2 is SQIVND in the germline V gene (reference sequence). This CDR3 region has 12 residues. The germline V and J ends were trimmed by 3 bases and 8 bases, with 7 bases remaining between them. The CDR3 protein is CASSIGEEKLFF. The CDR3 DNA is TGTGCCAGTAGTATCGGGGAAGAAAAACTGTTTTTT.

The gene calls are TRBV6-5 and TRBJ2-7, with 8 bases matching TRBD1. The V gene end was trimmed by 5 bases and the J gene end by 2 bases; junction bases not matched to a gene: 8. The germline V gene encodes CDR1 MNHEY and CDR2 SVGAGI. The CDR3 covers 15 residues. CDR3 DNA: TGTGCCAGCAGTCCCCGGGACAGGTATCCCTACGAGCAGTACTTC. Amino acids: CASSPRDRYPYEQYF.

As for this clone: Other DNA sequences of this sample code for an identical CDR3. This chain uses TRBV13 with TRBJ2-3; D not certain. The V end was cut by 4 bases, the J end by 0 bases, with 2 bases between. The V gene's germline CDR1 is PRHDT and CDR2 FYEKMQ (reference sequence). The CDR3 length is 12 residues. This CDR3 reads CASSSSTDTQYF. DNA for the CDR3: TGTGCCAGCAGCTCAAGCACAGATACGCAGTATTTT.

This clone was detected a few times. The V gene is TRBV9, the J gene TRBJ2-3; weak D call: TRBD1 (5 bases). Germline-derived CDR1 and CDR2 are SGDLS and YYNGEE. Trimming removed 4 bases at V and 5 bases at J, with 11 bases between. The CDR3 consists of 13 residues. CDR3 in amino acids: CASSFQGKDTQYF. Written as DNA, the CDR3 is TGTGCCAGCAGCTTCCAGGGTAAAGATACGCAGTATTTT.

This clone was picked up one time. This sequence joins TRBV9 and TRBJ2-3; tentative D call: TRBD1 (5 bases). This CDR3 contains 13 residues. V shed 2 bases and J shed 5 bases, with 9 bases lying between them. Germline assignment: CDR1 SGDLS and CDR2 YYNGEE. The CDR3 DNA reads TGTGCCAGCAGCGTCGGGCAGGGAGATACGCAGTATTTT. Residues: CASSVGQGDTQYF.

J is TRBJ2-7 and V is TRBV5-1, with TRBD2 matching over 8 bases. The V gene's germline CDR1 is SGHRS and CDR2 YFSETQ. The J segment lost 7 bases and the V segment lost 2 bases, leaving 5 bases of the junction unmatched. The CDR3 consists of 13 residues. CDR3 sequence: CASSLVPGGEQYF. CDR3 DNA sequence: TGCGCCAGCAGCTTAGTGCCGGGAGGGGAGCAGTACTTC.

The rearrangement joins TRBV7-2 to TRBJ2-7; 7 bases fit TRBD1. The CDR3 sequence is 15 residues long. The V and J ends lost 4 bases and 2 bases, in that order; junction bases with no gene match: 8. The germline V gene has CDR1 SGHTA and CDR2 FQGNSA. The CDR3 DNA reads as TGTGCCAGCAGCTCTCAACCTGGACAGGCCTACGAGCAGTACTTC. This sequence encodes CASSSQPGQAYEQYF.

The chain recombines TRBV5-5 with TRBJ1-4; 9 bases agree with TRBD1. This CDR3 comprises 15 residues. After removal of 1 base from V and 8 bases from J, the junction contained 6 bases not matched to a gene. CDR1 and CDR2 (germline): SGHKS, YYEKEE (reference sequence). CDR3: CASSLSPDRGEKLFF. CDR3 sequence (DNA): TGTGCCAGCAGCTTGTCACCGGACAGGGGCGAAAAACTGTTTTTT.

The rearrangement uses TRBV5-4 and TRBJ2-5, with 13 bases lining up with TRBD2. The trim removed 4 bases at V and 5 bases at J, leaving 11 bases unmatched. CDR1 SGHNT and CDR2 YYREEE come from the germline V gene (reference sequence). CDR3 length equals 17 residues. The CDR3 loop reads CASSLNGLAGVLETQYF. The CDR3 DNA is TGTGCCAGCAGCCTCAATGGACTAGCGGGAGTTTTGGAGACCCAGTACTTC.

The chain has TRBV2 and TRBJ2-7; tentative D call: TRBD1 (6 bases). CDR3 length equals 12 residues. The germline V gene has CDR1 SNHLY and CDR2 FYNNEI. The V end lost 9 bases, the J end lost 3 bases, and 12 bases lay between the germline ends. The CDR3 spells CASSTGNYEQYF. CDR3 DNA: TGTGCCAGTAGTACAGGGAACTACGAGCAGTACTTC.

The table lists this clone with a few counts. J is TRBJ2-6 and V is TRBV25-1; 7 nucleotides line up with TRBD2. The germline V gene has CDR1 MGHDK and CDR2 SYGVNS. The CDR3 has 16 residues. Germline trimming cut 3 bases from V and 2 bases from J; bases unmatched to any gene: 4. CDR3 sequence (DNA): TGTGCCAGCAGTGACCAGCGGGAAGCTGGGGCCAACGTCCTGACTTTC. Translated, it gives CASSDQREAGANVLTF.

The chain is built from TRBV4-1 and TRBJ2-1, with 13 bases identical to TRBD2. Germline CDR1 reads MGHRA; CDR2 reads YSYEKL. V shed 1 base and J 12 bases; nucleotides not matched to a gene: 15. The CDR3 is made up of 18 amino acids. The CDR3 coding sequence is TGCGCCAGCAGCCAAGGGGTACTAGCGGGAGGGCCAAATTCAGGGCAGTTCTTC. This gives the protein CASSQGVLAGGPNSGQFF.

This clone has more than one count but fewer than ten. The chain joins TRBV9 to TRBJ2-5; 8 nucleotides line up with TRBD1. V lost 1 base and J lost 5; bases outside the gene matches: 7. CDR1 and CDR2 (germline): SGDLS, YYNGEE. The CDR3 extends over 15 amino acids. CDR3 region: CASSVTGGNWETQYF. The CDR3 nucleotides are TGTGCCAGCAGCGTAACAGGGGGGAATTGGGAGACCCAGTACTTC.

V usage is TRBV9 and J usage is TRBJ2-5; D is possibly TRBD1 (6 bases). This CDR3 is built from 15 residues. The germline CDR1 and CDR2 sequences are SGDLS and YYNGEE. With 4 bases removed from V and 3 bases from J, the gap between germline ends came to 16 bases. CDR3: CASSQSGTTKETQYF. Here the CDR3 DNA reads TGTGCCAGCAGCCAATCCGGGACAACCAAAGAGACCCAGTACTTC.

This sequence joins TRBV18 and TRBJ1-3; TRBD1 agrees at 9 bases. Germline lookup yields CDR1 KGHSH and CDR2 LQKENI. V lost 6 bases to trimming and J lost 4 bases; unmatched junction nucleotides: 4. The CDR3 has 14 residues. CDR3: CASSTGGVGNTIYF. The DNA of the CDR3 is TGTGCCAGCTCTACAGGGGGCGTCGGAAACACCATATATTTT. Supplemented by reference TRBV18 and TRBJ1-3, the full variable domain reads NAGVMQNPRHLVRRRGQEARLRCSPMKGHSHVYWYRQLPEEGLKFMVYLQKENIIDESGMPKERFSAEFPKEGPSILRIQQVVRGDSAAYFCASSTGGVGNTIYFGEGSWLTVV.

The chain recombines TRBV7-2 with TRBJ2-7; D may be TRBD2 (6 bases). CDR1 and CDR2 from the germline V gene are SGHTA and FQGNSA. This CDR3 has 16 residues. V was cut by 0 bases and J by 2 bases, with 14 bases left in between. The CDR3 coding sequence is TGTGCCAGCAGCTTAGCAGGAGGGCAGGGTCCCTACGAGCAGTACTTC. Encoded protein: CASSLAGGQGPYEQYF.

The chain joins TRBV5-4 to TRBJ1-2; the D gene is possibly TRBD1 (5 bases). Per the germline V gene, CDR1 is SGHNT and CDR2 is YYREEE (reference sequence). The length of the CDR3 is 14 residues. The ends were cut back, 3 bases at V and 8 bases at J, with 17 bases in the middle. The CDR3 sequence: CASSSGWQGAGYTF. The CDR3 DNA reads as TGTGCCAGCAGCTCGGGCTGGCAGGGTGCCGGCTACACCTTC.

The chain has TRBV6-1 and TRBJ1-1; TRBD1 aligns across 9 bases. The CDR3 loop spans 14 amino acids. After removal of 6 bases from V and 4 bases from J, the junction contained 6 bases not matched to a gene. CDR1 is MNHNS and CDR2 is SASEGT in the germline V gene. As DNA, the CDR3 is TGTGCCAGCAGAGTCGACAGGGGGGGCACTGAAGCTTTCTTT. Protein product: CASRVDRGGTEAFF.

The chain recombines TRBV27 with TRBJ2-7; TRBD2 agrees at 7 bases. The V gene's germline CDR1 is MNHEY and CDR2 SMNVEV (reference sequence). CDR3 length equals 15 residues. Germline trimming cut 4 bases from V and 1 base from J; bases unmatched to any gene: 7. CDR3 loop: CASSSLGGRSYEQYF. CDR3 nucleotides: TGTGCCAGCAGTTCACTGGGGGGGAGGTCCTACGAGCAGTACTTC.

The gene calls are TRBV7-9 and TRBJ1-4; TRBD1 is a possible D gene (6 bases). Trimming shortened V by 2 bases and J by 6 bases, and 16 bases separated the two germline ends. CDR3 length: 16 residues. The germline gives CDR1 SEHNR, CDR2 FQNEAQ (reference sequence). The DNA of the CDR3 is TGTGCCAGCAGCTTATCTTACAGGGAAGGGGATGAAAAACTGTTTTTT. Translation: CASSLSYREGDEKLFF.

The V gene is TRBV10-2, the J gene TRBJ2-7, with D possibly matching TRBD2 (6 bases). V was shortened by 8 bases and J by 5 bases, with 16 bases between the two germline ends. The CDR3 contains 13 residues. The V gene's germline CDR1 is WSHSY and CDR2 SAAADI. CDR3 sequence: CASETGVVNEQYF. CDR3 in DNA: TGCGCCAGCGAAACGGGAGTGGTCAACGAGCAGTACTTC.

The chain recombines TRBV7-8 with TRBJ1-6; 7 bases map to TRBD1. The CDR3 is 15 residues long. Unmatched junction bases numbered 4, after V lost 2 bases and J lost 6 bases. From germline, CDR1 is SGHVS and CDR2 FQNEAQ. DNA of the CDR3: TGTGCCAGCAGCTTACCAGGGACAGTTAATTCACCCCTCCACTTT. Amino acid sequence: CASSLPGTVNSPLHF.

The chain links TRBV10-1 to TRBJ2-2, with D possibly matching TRBD1 (8 bases). Trimming shortened V by 2 bases and J by 6 bases, and 16 bases separated the two germline ends. CDR1 and CDR2 from the germline V gene are WNHNN and SYGVQD (reference sequence). The CDR3 loop spans 16 amino acids. Here the CDR3 reads CASSENRGGFAGELFF. The CDR3, as DNA: TGCGCCAGCAGTGAGAACAGGGGGGGATTTGCCGGGGAGCTGTTTTTT.